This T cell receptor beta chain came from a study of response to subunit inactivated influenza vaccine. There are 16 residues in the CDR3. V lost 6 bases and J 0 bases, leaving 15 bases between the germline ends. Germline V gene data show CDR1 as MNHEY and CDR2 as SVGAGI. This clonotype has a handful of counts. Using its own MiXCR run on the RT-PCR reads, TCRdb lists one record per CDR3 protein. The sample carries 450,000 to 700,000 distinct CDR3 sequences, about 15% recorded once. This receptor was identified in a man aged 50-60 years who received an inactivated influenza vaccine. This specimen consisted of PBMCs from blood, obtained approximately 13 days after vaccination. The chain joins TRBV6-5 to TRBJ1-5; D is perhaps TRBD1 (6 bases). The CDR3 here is CASRYGGEHSNQPQHF. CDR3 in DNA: TGTGCCAGCAGGTATGGGGGCGAGCATAGCAATCAGCCCCAGCATTTT.